The next 28 T cell receptor beta chains were all read from a single sample in a study of cytomegalovirus exposure and HLA in healthy donors. The PCR ran on 60 Vbeta and 13 Jbeta primers. Here immunoSEQ multiplex PCR was the method, and the copy in TCRdb shows in-frame clones only, minus some. The sample lists roughly 200,000 clones, roughly four fifths seen once, with roughly 3% in the top ten. The sample comprised PBMCs. The receptors shown here come from a male donor in good health and CMV-seronegative.

The rearrangement links TRBV4-1 to TRBJ2-7; TRBD1 is a possible D gene (6 bases). This CDR3 spans 17 amino acids. Germline values: CDR1 MGHRA, CDR2 YSYEKL. Trimming pared 1 base from V and 3 bases from J, leaving 19 bases between. For the CDR3, the DNA is TGCGCCAGCAGCCAAGCCACCTTAGGGACACGCATCTACGAGCAGTACTTC. Translating it yields CASSQATLGTRIYEQYF.

The V gene is TRBV28, the J gene TRBJ1-5; 9 bases match TRBD1. The CDR3 runs to 16 residues. Germline assignment: CDR1 MDHEN and CDR2 SYDVKM. V shed 8 bases, J shed 2 bases, and the junction held 10 bases outside the gene matches. In DNA, the CDR3 is TGTGCCAGCTCACCTGGGGACAGGGCGGGCAATCAGCCCCAGCATTTT. Amino acid sequence: CASSPGDRAGNQPQHF.

J is TRBJ2-7 and V is TRBV6-5; 7 bases line up with TRBD2. From germline, CDR1 is MNHEY and CDR2 SVGAGI. J gave up 4 bases and V 0 bases, and 6 bases lay outside the gene matches. The CDR3 length is 15 residues. The CDR3: CASSYSGGSTYEQYF. CDR3 coding DNA: TGTGCCAGCAGTTACTCGGGCGGGAGTACGTACGAGCAGTACTTC.

The chain combines TRBV7-2 with TRBJ2-1; 15 bases align to TRBD2. This CDR3 is built from 17 residues. V lost 3 bases, J lost 4 bases, and 4 bases stayed unmatched. Germline V CDR1 and CDR2: SGHTA, FQGNSA. CDR3 DNA sequence: TGTGCCAGCAGCTTTACCGGACTAGCGGGAGGGTACAATGAGCAGTTCTTC. Its protein is CASSFTGLAGGYNEQFF.

The chain carries TRBV30 and TRBJ1-3; no clear D gene. The CDR3 is made up of 15 amino acids. The germline V gene encodes CDR1 GTSNPN and CDR2 SVGIG (reference sequence). V was trimmed by 2 bases and J by 1 base, leaving 12 bases between them. CDR3 residues: CAWSPPPGSGNTIYF. The CDR3 DNA follows: TGTGCCTGGAGTCCCCCCCCGGGATCTGGAAACACCATATATTTT.

The chain employs TRBV6-5 and TRBJ2-5, with 10 positions matching TRBD1. Judging by the DNA end, TRBJ2-7 fits better; the J call may be wrong. Germline CDR1 MNHEY, CDR2 SVGAGI. The CDR3 extends over 15 amino acids. The CDR3 is CASRYGQGDTYEQYF. DNA of the CDR3: TGTGCCAGCAGATATGGACAGGGGGACACCTACGAGCAGTACTTC.

This clone was seen more than once but under ten times. The gene calls are TRBV11-3 and TRBJ2-7; TRBD1 might be the D (6 bases). Trimming shortened V by 2 bases and J by 5 bases, and 10 bases separated the two germline ends. The CDR3 is 13 amino acids. Germline V lookup: CDR1 SGHNT, CDR2 YENEEA. This CDR3 is CASSLRRGNEQYF. The CDR3 bases are TGTGCCAGCAGCTTACGCAGGGGCAACGAGCAGTACTTC. Looking up the rest from reference TRBV11-3 and TRBJ2-7 gives the full variable domain: EAGVVQSPRYKIIEKKQPVAFWCNPISGHNTLYWYLQNLGQGPELLIRYENEEAVDDSQLPKDRFSAERLKGVDSTLKIQPAELGDSAVYLCASSLRRGNEQYFGPGTRLTVT.

This sequence joins TRBV6-5 and TRBJ1-1; D not certain. The CDR3 loop spans 16 amino acids. V was shortened by 0 bases and J by 4 bases, with 15 bases between the two germline ends. Germline values: CDR1 MNHEY, CDR2 SVGAGI. The DNA for the CDR3 is TGTGCCAGCAGTTACTCGAGTTTGTTTGGTGGCACTGAAGCTTTCTTT. This translates into CASSYSSLFGGTEAFF.

This chain connects TRBV7-9 to TRBJ2-1; possibly TRBD1 for D (8 bases). The V gene lost 3 bases and the J gene lost 12 bases, with 18 bases spanning the gap. The CDR3 extends over 14 amino acids. Germline V gene sequence: CDR1 SEHNR, CDR2 FQNEAQ (reference sequence). Written as DNA, the CDR3 is TGTGCCAGCAGCTTCACCACTACAGGGGGGGGGCAGTTCTTC. This sequence encodes CASSFTTTGGGQFF.

The rearrangement joins TRBV5-4 to TRBJ1-5; D not resolved. CDR3 size: 14 residues. Germline V gene lookup returns CDR1 SGHNT and CDR2 YYREEE (reference sequence). Between the trimmed V and J ends, which lost 4 bases and 5 bases, there was a span of 13 bases. The CDR3 is CASSADSGDQPQHF. CDR3 DNA: TGTGCCAGCAGCGCGGACTCCGGGGATCAGCCCCAGCATTTT.

This rearrangement joins TRBV13 to TRBJ1-5; 7 bases are a match to TRBD1. The CDR3 spans 14 residues. CDR1 is PRHDT and CDR2 is FYEKMQ in the germline V gene (reference sequence). V dropped 0 bases and J dropped 7; count of bases not matched to a gene: 3. This CDR3 reads CASSLGRGRQPQHF. As DNA, the CDR3 is TGTGCCAGCAGCTTAGGCAGGGGGAGGCAGCCCCAGCATTTT. The full variable domain, rest sourced from reference TRBV13 and TRBJ1-5, is AAGVIQSPRHLIKEKRETATLKCYPIPRHDTVYWYQQGPGQDPQFLISFYEKMQSDKGSIPDRFSAQQFSDYHSELNMSSLELGDSALYFCASSLGRGRQPQHFGDGTRLSIL.

The rearrangement links TRBV2 to TRBJ2-3; no reliable D call. V gave up 7 bases and J gave up 2 bases, with 7 bases separating them. CDR3 length: 12 residues. In germline, CDR1 is SNHLY, CDR2 FYNNEI. The CDR3 nucleotides are TGTGCCAGCAAGCGCACCACAGATACGCAGTATTTT. This codes for CASKRTTDTQYF. Together with reference TRBV2 and TRBJ2-3, the CDR3 gives the full variable domain: EPEVTQTPSHQVTQMGQEVILRCVPISNHLYFYWYRQILGQKVEFLVSFYNNEISEKSEIFDDQFSVERPDGSNFTLKIRSTKLEDSAMYFCASKRTTDTQYFGPGTRLTVL.

This chain joins TRBV28 and TRBJ2-4, with 9 nucleotides matching TRBD1. The CDR3 has 16 residues. Per the germline V gene, CDR1 is MDHEN and CDR2 is SYDVKM. J lost 1 base, V lost 7 bases, and 8 bases had no gene match. The CDR3 sequence is CASTQGTGWAKNIQYF. The CDR3 coding sequence is TGTGCCAGCACCCAGGGGACAGGGTGGGCCAAAAACATTCAGTACTTC.

The chain is built from TRBV27 and TRBJ2-5, with D possibly matching TRBD2 (5 bases). Trimming stripped 3 bases from V and 1 base from J, with 9 bases between. CDR1 is MNHEY and CDR2 is SMNVEV in the germline V gene (reference sequence). The CDR3 length is 14 residues. CDR3 protein: CASSFPGSQETQYF. The CDR3 DNA reads as TGTGCCAGCAGTTTCCCGGGGAGCCAAGAGACCCAGTACTTC.

The chain couples TRBV7-2 to TRBJ2-5, with 7 bases fitting TRBD2. Per germline, CDR1 SGHTA and CDR2 FQGNSA. Unmatched junction bases numbered 10, after V lost 4 bases and J lost 5 bases. The CDR3 consists of 15 residues. CDR3 coding DNA: TGTGCCAGCAGCTCAAAAACTAGCGTAGGGGAGACCCAGTACTTC. Its protein is CASSSKTSVGETQYF.

The chain couples TRBV10-1 to TRBJ2-3; TRBD2 matches at 11 bases. The ends lost 4 bases at V and 5 bases at J; junction bases unmatched: 8. Germline V gene data show CDR1 as WNHNN and CDR2 as SYGVQD (reference sequence). The length of the CDR3 is 16 residues. This CDR3 reads CASSGSSGGAEDTQYF. The CDR3 DNA reads as TGCGCCAGCAGTGGAAGTAGCGGGGGGGCTGAAGATACGCAGTATTTT.

This clone was seen only a few times. This chain joins TRBV27 and TRBJ1-5; TRBD1 aligns across 8 bases. Per germline, CDR1 MNHEY and CDR2 SMNVEV (reference sequence). The V gene end was trimmed by 5 bases and the J gene end by 5 bases; junction bases not matched to a gene: 5. CDR3 size: 14 residues. CDR3 bases: TGTGCCAGCAGTATTCAGGGGGCCTATCAGCCCCAGCATTTT. It specifies CASSIQGAYQPQHF.

The chain carries TRBV19 and TRBJ2-7; possibly TRBD2 for D (6 bases). V lost 3 bases and J 3 bases, leaving 9 bases between the germline ends. CDR3 size: 13 residues. CDR1 is LNHDA, CDR2 SQIVND, per germline (reference sequence). CDR3 in DNA: TGTGCCAGTAGTATCGGGGGTTACTACGAGCAGTACTTC. This encodes CASSIGGYYEQYF.

This sequence joins TRBV28 and TRBJ1-5; tentative D call: TRBD1 (6 bases). Trimming left V 6 bases short and J 4 bases short, with 16 bases between. The CDR3 is made up of 15 amino acids. The germline CDR1 and CDR2 sequences are MDHEN and SYDVKM. The CDR3 DNA reads TGTGCCAGCAGGCTCGGGACAAACCGAAATCAGCCCCAGCATTTT. Translation: CASRLGTNRNQPQHF.

The chain employs TRBV28 and TRBJ2-1, with 9 positions matching TRBD2. V shed 1 base and J 7 bases; nucleotides not matched to a gene: 8. The germline gives CDR1 MDHEN, CDR2 SYDVKM. The CDR3 loop spans 16 amino acids. The CDR3 loop is CASSLLASGKANEQFF. CDR3 DNA sequence: TGTGCCAGCAGTTTATTAGCTAGCGGGAAGGCGAATGAGCAGTTCTTC.

V is TRBV30 and J is TRBJ2-7; 9 bases are a match to TRBD2. After removal of 3 bases from V and 4 bases from J, the junction contained 7 bases not matched to a gene. The CDR3 length is 14 residues. Germline CDR1 reads GTSNPN; CDR2 reads SVGIG (reference sequence). CDR3 DNA sequence: TGTGCCTGGAGGGGTGGGACTAGCAGGTACGAGCAGTACTTC. Translation: CAWRGGTSRYEQYF.

V usage is TRBV2 and J usage is TRBJ2-3; 10 bases align to TRBD2. The CDR3 spans 12 residues. The V segment lost 5 bases and the J segment 10 bases; nucleotides outside the gene matches: 3. Germline CDR1 reads SNHLY; CDR2 reads FYNNEI. The CDR3 nucleotides are TGTGCCAGCAGTAAAACTAGCGGGGCGCAGTATTTT. Its translation is CASSKTSGAQYF.

V usage is TRBV4-2 and J usage is TRBJ2-3; tentatively, D is TRBD2 (5 bases). The CDR3 contains 15 residues. Trimming removed 0 bases from V and 2 bases from J, with 9 bases in between. Germline values: CDR1 LGHNA, CDR2 YNFKEQ. In DNA, the CDR3 is TGTGCCAGCAGCCAAGATCGGGGTTTCACAGATACGCAGTATTTT. Protein sequence: CASSQDRGFTDTQYF.

The chain combines TRBV6-1 with TRBJ2-5; tentatively, D is TRBD2 (7 bases). V lost 5 bases and J 3 bases, leaving 16 bases between the germline ends. The germline CDR1 and CDR2 sequences are MNHNS and SASEGT. The CDR3 has 15 amino acids. CDR3 nucleotides: TGTGCCAGCAGTCCGGGGGGTGCAGGGGAAGAGACCCAGTACTTC. Residues: CASSPGGAGEETQYF.

The chain has TRBV5-1 and TRBJ1-2; 10 nucleotides align to TRBD1. Germline CDR1 SGHRS, CDR2 YFSETQ. The J segment lost 2 bases and the V segment lost 1 base, leaving 8 bases of the junction unmatched. The CDR3 extends over 17 amino acids. DNA of the CDR3: TGCGCCAGCAGCTTGCAGGGACAGGGGACGTTCAACTATGGCTACACCTTC. Translating gives CASSLQGQGTFNYGYTF.

This rearrangement joins TRBV2 to TRBJ2-3; TRBD2 might be the D (5 bases). CDR1 and CDR2 from the germline V gene are SNHLY and FYNNEI. V shed 6 bases and J shed 4 bases, with 11 bases lying between them. The length of the CDR3 is 13 residues. CDR3 loop: CASRGSGPDTQYF. The CDR3 DNA reads as TGTGCCAGCAGGGGGAGCGGTCCAGATACGCAGTATTTT.

This chain uses TRBV7-9 with TRBJ1-1, with 9 bases matching TRBD1. Unmatched junction bases numbered 7, after V lost 8 bases and J lost 6 bases. Germline lookup yields CDR1 SEHNR and CDR2 FQNEAQ (reference sequence). CDR3 length: 13 amino acids. The CDR3 protein is CASETGGSAEAFF. The DNA for the CDR3 is TGTGCCAGCGAAACAGGGGGCTCGGCTGAAGCTTTCTTT.

This clone was seen only a few times. The chain is built from TRBV30 and TRBJ1-5, with a weak D call TRBD1 (5 bases). This CDR3 has 13 residues. Germline V CDR1 and CDR2: GTSNPN, SVGIG (reference sequence). Trimming cost V 4 bases and J 3 bases, with 10 bases left between them. CDR3 residues: CAWMQGINQPQHF. The CDR3 DNA sequence: TGTGCCTGGATGCAGGGAATCAATCAGCCCCAGCATTTT.